A selection of T cell receptor beta chains follows, all from one sample in a study of graft-versus-host responses after intestinal transplantation. No antigen has been assigned to these receptors. Some clones are missing from TCRdb's copy, which holds only in-frame ones; the method was immunoSEQ multiplex PCR. The sample carries 99,000 or so clones, 92% recorded once. The sample was unstimulated CD8+ T cells sorted from spleen or lymph node cells, taken before transplant. The origin of the receptors is a human donor who was the organ donor for an intestinal transplant. Each CDR3 is given with its conserved first and last residue. D genes are given only for firm matches. Only some rows state a clone size, as once, few, many or a class for expanded clones.

v_call	d_call	clone_size	j_call	cdr3_aa	cdr3_nt
TRBV19	.	once	TRBJ2-3	CASSDDRDTQYF	TGTGCCAGTAGTGACGACAGAGATACGCAGTATTTT
TRBV28	.	.	TRBJ2-3	CASSSTPGADTQYF	TGTGCCAGCAGTTCCACCCCAGGGGCAGATACGCAGTATTTT
TRBV4-2	TRBD1	.	TRBJ1-4	CASSQDIRQGWEKLFF	TGTGCCAGCAGCCAAGATATCCGACAGGGTTGGGAAAAACTGTTTTTT
TRBV10-2	.	.	TRBJ2-7	CASREEGYEQYF	TGCGCCAGCAGGGAGGAGGGCTACGAGCAGTACTTC
TRBV18	TRBD1	.	TRBJ1-2	CASSPQHGTGDYGYTF	TGTGCCAGCTCACCTCAACATGGGACAGGTGACTATGGCTACACCTTC
TRBV2	.	.	TRBJ1-6	CASKGEQASSYNSPLHF	TGTGCCAGCAAAGGGGAACAGGCGAGCTCCTATAATTCACCCCTCCACTTT
TRBV7-7	.	.	TRBJ2-7	CASSLGNRVVSSYEQYF	TGTGCTAGCAGCTTGGGAAACAGGGTTGTTAGCTCCTACGAGCAGTACTTC
TRBV28	.	once	TRBJ2-7	CASSSFGEWYF	TGTGCCAGCAGTTCCTTCGGGGAGTGGTACTTC
TRBV27	.	once	TRBJ1-2	CASSFAPSGGNGYTF	TGTGCCAGCAGTTTTGCGCCTTCGGGGGGCAATGGCTACACCTTC
TRBV7-9	.	.	TRBJ1-5	CASSLAQGGDQPQHF	TGTGCCAGCAGCTTAGCCCAGGGAGGTGATCAGCCCCAGCATTTT